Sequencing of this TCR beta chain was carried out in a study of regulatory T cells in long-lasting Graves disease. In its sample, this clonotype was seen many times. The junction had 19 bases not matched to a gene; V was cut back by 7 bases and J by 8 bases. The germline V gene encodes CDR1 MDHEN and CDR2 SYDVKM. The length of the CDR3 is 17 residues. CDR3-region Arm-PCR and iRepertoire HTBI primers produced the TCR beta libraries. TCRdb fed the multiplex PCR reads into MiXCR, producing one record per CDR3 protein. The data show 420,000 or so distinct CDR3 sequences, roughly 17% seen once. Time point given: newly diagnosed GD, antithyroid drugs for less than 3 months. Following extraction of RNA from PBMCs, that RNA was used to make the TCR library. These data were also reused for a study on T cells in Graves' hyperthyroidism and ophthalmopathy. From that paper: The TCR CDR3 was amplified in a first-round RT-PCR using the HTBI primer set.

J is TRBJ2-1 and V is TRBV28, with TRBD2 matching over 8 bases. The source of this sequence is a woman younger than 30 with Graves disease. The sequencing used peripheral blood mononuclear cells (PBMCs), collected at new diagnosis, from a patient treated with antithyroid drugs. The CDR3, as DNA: TGTGCCAGCAAGGTCGGGCCCGGGACTAGGGCTTTAGATGAGCAGTTCTTC. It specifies CASKVGPGTRALDEQFF.